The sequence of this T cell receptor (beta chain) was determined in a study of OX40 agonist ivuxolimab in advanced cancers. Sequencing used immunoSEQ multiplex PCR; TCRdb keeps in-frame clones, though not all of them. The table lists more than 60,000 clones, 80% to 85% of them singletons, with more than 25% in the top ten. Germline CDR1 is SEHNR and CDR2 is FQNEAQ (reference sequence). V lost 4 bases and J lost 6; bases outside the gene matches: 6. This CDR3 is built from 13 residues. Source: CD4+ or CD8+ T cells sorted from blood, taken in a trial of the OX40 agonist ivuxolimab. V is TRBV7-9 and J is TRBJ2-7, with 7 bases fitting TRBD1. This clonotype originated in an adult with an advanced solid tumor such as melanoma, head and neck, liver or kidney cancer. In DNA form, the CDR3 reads TGTGCCAGCAGCTCAACCAACAGGGGCGAGCAGTACTTC. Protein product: CASSSTNRGEQYF.